Many counts were recorded for the clone carrying this TCR beta chain. Its target is not known. The record originates from a study of T cells in Graves' hyperthyroidism and ophthalmopathy. Study in general: Peripheral blood draws took place at initial diagnosis, ahead of any treatment. Broader study findings: Model predictions of ophthalmopathy came a median approximately 6.2 months before onset. Most expanded thyroid clonotypes above 0.001 recurred in blood.

Template material for amplifying TCR beta CDR3 regions consisted of RNA transcripts. An initial round of RT-PCR targeting the TCR CDR3 relied on the HTBI primer set. From the multiplex PCR reads, TCRdb called clonotypes with MiXCR, one entry per CDR3 protein. This sample carries a few hundred thousand distinct CDR3 sequences, 17% of them seen once, and the ten largest clones take 15% to 20%. Clinical symptoms, serum thyroxine and TRAb, thyroid ultrasound and orbital computed tomography together formed the diagnostic basis. The CDR3 spans 15 residues. Germline V CDR1 and CDR2: MDHEN, SYDVKM. Unmatched junction bases numbered 8, after V lost 5 bases and J lost 4 bases.

The J gene is TRBJ2-3, the V gene TRBV28, with 8 bases identical to TRBD2. This TCR was sampled from a woman under 30 with Graves' ophthalmopathy. Sequencing was carried out using blood. CDR3 in DNA: TGTGCCAGCAGTCCCCACAGCGGGAGTGCAGATACGCAGTATTTT. Translated: CASSPHSGSADTQYF.